This TCR beta chain derives from a study of technical replicates of blood from a few donors. V shed 4 bases and J 2 bases; nucleotides not matched to a gene: 4. The CDR3 totals 16 residues. Generated by immunoSEQ multiplex PCR, the TCRdb table keeps only in-frame clones and is missing some. Here the sample spans around 61,000 clones, 70% to 90% being singletons. Sequencing was done on a sample of PBMCs. The source is a human donor in good health. Some clones in this sample may be carry-over from other donors' samples. The genes are TRBV5-3 and TRBJ2-5; 14 nucleotides match TRBD2. TRBV5-3 is labeled an ORF, and its function is uncertain. CDR3 DNA: TGTGCCAGAAGCACCGGACTAGCGGGGGGTCAAGAGACCCAGTACTTC. This encodes CARSTGLAGGQETQYF.